This T cell receptor beta chain comes out of a study of blood T cells in healthy people across ages. Trimming took off 6 bases at V and 4 bases at J, with 12 bases between the two ends. CDR3 length: 13 amino acids. Primers used in a second PCR of about 7 to 12 cycles were a sample-barcoded 5' primer and a J-beta primer mix. TCRdb used MiXCR to reprocess the 5' RACE reads, holding one entry per CDR3 protein. Among about 730,000 distinct CDR3 sequences listed, roughly two fifths were seen once. This clonotype was sampled from an older woman in good health. J is TRBJ1-1 and V is TRBV12-3 or TRBV12-4, with no clear D. The specimen sequenced was blood. CDR3 in amino acids: CASRRSLGTEAFF. As DNA, the CDR3 is TGTGCCAGCAGGCGATCCCTGGGCACTGAAGCTTTCTTT.